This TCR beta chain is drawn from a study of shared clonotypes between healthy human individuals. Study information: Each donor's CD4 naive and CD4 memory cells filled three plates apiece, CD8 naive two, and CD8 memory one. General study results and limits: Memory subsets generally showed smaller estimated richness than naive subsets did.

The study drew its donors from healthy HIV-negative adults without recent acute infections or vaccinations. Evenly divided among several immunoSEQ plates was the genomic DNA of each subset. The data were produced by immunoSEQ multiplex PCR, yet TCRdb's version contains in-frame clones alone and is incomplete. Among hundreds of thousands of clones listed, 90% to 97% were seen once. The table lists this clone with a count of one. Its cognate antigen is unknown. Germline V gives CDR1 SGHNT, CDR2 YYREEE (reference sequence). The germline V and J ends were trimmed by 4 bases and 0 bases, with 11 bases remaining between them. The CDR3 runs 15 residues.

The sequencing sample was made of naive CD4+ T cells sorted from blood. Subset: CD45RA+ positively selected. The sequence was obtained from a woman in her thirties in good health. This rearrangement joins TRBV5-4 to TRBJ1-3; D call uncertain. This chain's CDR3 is CASSRTRDSGNTIYF. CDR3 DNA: TGTGCCAGCAGCCGCACGAGGGACTCTGGAAACACCATATATTTT.